The source of this T cell receptor beta chain is a study of blood T cell repertoires in COVID-19. Study at large: Acute-phase and convalescent COVID-19 samples originated in the United States, Italy and Spain. Sources were T cells, B-cell-depleted T cells, or PBMCs; the material itself was cDNA or gDNA.

Clinical history reported by participants formed the basis on which cohorts were assigned. Trimming took 7 bases from V and 0 from J, leaving 13 bases between them. Germline values: CDR1 ENHRY, CDR2 SYGVKD. CDR3 size: 16 residues. Sequencing was performed with immunoSEQ multiplex PCR; in TCRdb, only in-frame clones are kept and a portion is missing. Of under 200,000 clones listed, more than 75% are singletons. Sequencing was done on a sample of PBMCs or T cells enriched from blood (not recorded which). The sequence came from a middle-aged man with acute COVID-19. This rearrangement joins TRBV10-3 to TRBJ2-6; TRBD1 is a possible D gene (6 bases). CDR3 DNA sequence: TGTGCCATCACCCGGGACATTTCCTCTGGGGCCAACGTCCTGACTTTC. Translating it yields CAITRDISSGANVLTF.